Below, one T cell receptor (beta chain) is given with its context. Many counts were recorded for this clonotype. Its antigen remains undetermined. No clone much larger than this one lies a single base away; base qualities are absent. The source of the sample is a study of breast tumors, draining lymph nodes, adjacent tissues listed by TCRdb under 2016. Study-wide context: In breast cancer patients, the study compared the TCR beta repertoires of tumor, adjacent nontumor tissue and axillary lymph nodes. The study aimed to assess the relationships and possible T-cell exchange between tumor, surrounding tissue and draining lymph node repertoires in human breast cancer.

General conclusions and limits of the study: The conclusion that tumor T cells originate in lymph nodes was presented as consistent with a hypothesis rather than as directly demonstrated. Tumor T-cell repertoires showed less diversity than lymph node repertoires and more diversity than nontumor tissue repertoires, and tumor T-cell repertoires showed preferential V and J gene usage. The similarity between tumor and nontumor tissue repertoires was significantly greater in luminal-like breast cancer than in basal-like breast cancer. The data were considered consistent with the idea that most tumor T cells come from the lymph node and then expand in tumor tissue.

The lymph node samples were taken from the axillary draining lymph nodes of breast cancer patients. The germline V gene (reference sequence) supplies CDR1 LNHDA and CDR2 SQIVND. The CDR3, from cysteine to phenylalanine, totals 16 residues. The read is trimmed to its CDR3 DNA, 48 bases read in frame from base 1. From V the trimming removes 2 bases and from J it removes 6 bases, while the gene matches leave 10 bases of the junction unaccounted for. The sequencer listed for this sample is Illumina HiSeq 2000. TCR beta chain libraries were generated through multiplex PCR amplification. High-throughput sequencing was used to analyze the amplified TCR beta chain products. The public reads were reprocessed in TCRdb via fastp at Q25 and MiXCR, keeping in-frame beta chains. Identical CDR3 protein sequences are pooled into one entry, listed with their most common genes and DNA. The sample table shows under 250,000 distinct CDR3 sequences, and around 32% are seen once. The ten most abundant clones make up roughly 1.3% of the sample.

This receptor was obtained from a female donor with breast cancer. Some clones in this sample may be carry-over from other donors' samples. Sequencing was performed on axillary lymph node tissue. The receptor chain draws on TRBV19 and TRBJ2-1, with 7 bases aligning to TRBD2. Read as DNA, the sequence is TGTGCCAGTAGTATAAGGGGTGTTTCTAGCGGCAATGAGCAGTTCTTC. Translated, this is CASSIRGVSSGNEQFF. Here the CDR3 is joined to the reference TRBV19 and TRBJ2-1 genes, and the full variable domain is: DGGITQSPKYLFRKEGQNVTLSCEQNLNHDAMYWYRQDPGQGLRLIYYSQIVNDFQKGDIAEGYSVSREKKESFPLTVTSAQKNPTAFYLCASSIRGVSSGNEQFFGPGTRLTVL.